This T cell receptor beta chain came from a study of T cell responses to AZD1222 COVID-19 vaccine. Germline CDR1 is LNHNV and CDR2 is YYDKDF (reference sequence). V lost 1 base and J lost 4, with 16 bases in between. The CDR3 runs 17 residues. Study-wide points: Just six or seven AZD1222 recipients tested seropositive at baseline. The breadth and depth of Spike-specific TCRs increased once two AZD1222 doses had been given.

Sequencing was performed with immunoSEQ multiplex PCR; in TCRdb, only in-frame clones are kept and a portion is missing. The profile shows over 85,000 clones, about nine tenths of them singletons. Comment on this clone: What it binds is unknown.

The receptor was derived from an adult in good health. The chain recombines TRBV15 with TRBJ2-2; D possibly matches TRBD1 or TRBD2 (5 bases each). The sample in question was peripheral blood, obtained on day 0 of AZD1222 vaccination. The CDR3 reads CATSRVWGKVITGELFF. CDR3 sequence (DNA): TGTGCCACCAGCAGAGTGTGGGGGAAAGTCATCACCGGGGAGCTGTTTTTT.